This T cell receptor (beta chain) stems from a study of cytomegalovirus exposure and HLA in healthy donors. Study outcomes and limitations: Analysis was carried out at a later point, and it linked a missense DCLRE1C variant to TCR beta V- and J-gene trimming. The only immune exposure information that was available was CMV serostatus.

Healthy people donating bone marrow made up the donors. Donors sampled were nominally healthy, though unrecorded immune exposures were likely. As for this clone: The antigen remains undetermined.

The primer mix had 60 Vbeta and 13 Jbeta primers. Method: immunoSEQ multiplex PCR; TCRdb's copy keeps in-frame clones and lacks some. The sample has about 180,000 clones; roughly 80% are singletons. This CDR3 spans 15 amino acids. Per germline, CDR1 SGHAT and CDR2 FQNNGV. V gave up 1 base and J gave up 3 bases, with 10 bases separating them. The J gene is TRBJ1-3, the V gene TRBV11-2; no clear D. The material sequenced was PBMCs. The receptor was derived from a woman aged 18-29 years in good health and CMV-seropositive. The CDR3 DNA is TGTGCCAGCAGCTTAGGCCCCAGGATTGGAAACACCATATATTTT. Amino acid sequence: CASSLGPRIGNTIYF. The full variable domain, with the rest looked up from reference TRBV11-2 and TRBJ1-3, is EAGVAQSPRYKIIEKRQSVAFWCNPISGHATLYWYQQILGQGPKLLIQFQNNGVVDDSQLPKDRFSAERLKGVDSTLKIQPAKLEDSAVYLCASSLGPRIGNTIYFGEGSWLTVV.